The T cell receptor (beta chain) under discussion was sequenced for a study of blood T cell repertoires in COVID-19. Authors' data handling: The authors estimated nucleated cell counts from reference gene primer amplification. The protocol was immunoSEQ multiplex PCR, while the TCRdb copy is restricted to in-frame clones and leaves out a portion. V and J calls and clone size are given by that table; D and trimming were obtained from the DNA. The table lists some 150,000 clones, 70% to 85% of them singletons. The CDR3 has 16 residues. The junction had 10 bases not matched to a gene; V was cut back by 6 bases and J by 0 bases. Germline CDR1 MDHEN, CDR2 SYDVKM. Participant-reported clinical history was the basis for cohort assignment.

The sequencing sample was made of PBMCs or T cells enriched from blood (not recorded which). The V call is TRBV28, the J call TRBJ1-1; TRBD1 agrees at 7 bases. This clonotype was obtained from a young woman who had been exposed to COVID-19. The CDR3 DNA is TGTGCCAGCAGCCACAGGGGAATCCAAATGAACACTGAAGCTTTCTTT. It yields the protein CASSHRGIQMNTEAFF.